What follows is one TCR beta chain and its context. There is no known antigen for this receptor. No base quality values were provided; no much bigger clone lies one nucleotide off. The data are from a study of blood T cell repertoires in COVID-19 (dated by TCRdb to the early 2020s). About the investigation overall: Samples from collaborators originated in the United States, Italy and Spain and spanned both the acute and convalescent phases of COVID-19. The material from the prospective study consisted of cDNA or gDNA derived from T cells, B-cell-depleted T cells, or PBMCs. The dataset comprised deeply sampled blood TCRbeta repertoires from subjects exposed to, actively infected with, or recovered from COVID-19. The repertoires were released in a freely available public database intended as a resource for research on the immune response to SARS-CoV-2. The samples were drawn from the first 160 participants of the ongoing ImmuneRACE study and from some 1,300 subjects provided by 6 global collaborators. Sample metadata almost always included a de-identified subject ID, COVID-19 status, age in years and sex. Where available, HLA class I and class II types were taken from metadata supplied by the sample provider and were not determined by assay-based typing. Overall study outcomes, separate from this receptor: How much clinical and demographic metadata was included differed by source and by participant, and the metadata was provided uncurated.

One collaborating source in Seattle enrolled patients during active infection and followed them longitudinally through the course of disease. Each collaborating institution followed its own protocols to collect whole blood in K2EDTA tubes. For TCRbeta analysis, collaborators shipped samples as frozen whole blood, isolated PBMCs, or DNA extracted from either of those sample types. TCRbeta CDR3 regions were amplified from genomic DNA using the immunoSEQ Assay, a bias-controlled multiplex PCR. The authors' analysis ran thus. Nucleated cell counts per sample were estimated from amplification of reference gene primers within the assay. To quantify the absolute abundance of each unique TCRbeta CDR3 rearrangement, sequence reads were collapsed and filtered. For each sample, productive Simpson clonality was calculated as the square root of Simpson's diversity index across productive rearrangements. Imported from immuneACCESS, the table was reduced by TCRdb to in-frame sequences with V and J called. These copies leave out some clones; in studies compared against another copy, an unresolved V gene accounts for under half, and the cause of the remainder is not known. D and trimming were read from the DNA, whereas the V and J calls and clone size are those reported in that table. The sample table contains 100,000 to 150,000 clones; only one count was recorded for 90% of them. The ten largest clones represent 3.5% to 4% of the sample.

From the germline V gene (reference sequence), CDR1 is LGHDT and CDR2 is YNNKEL. V is reduced by 0 bases and J by 2 bases, leaving a spacing of 7 bases between them. The CDR3 has 14 amino acids, counting the end cysteine and phenylalanine. Only the CDR3 DNA is retained, 42 bases long and in frame from the first base. This TCR derives from a woman in her sixties with COVID-19, enrolled during active disease. Recombination joined TRBV3-1 (or the pseudogene TRBV3-2) with TRBJ1-1, with the identity of the D gene unclear. Sequencing was done on a sample of peripheral blood. The CDR3 amino acid sequence is: CASSQEVRNTEAFF. In nucleotide form, the sequence is TGTGCCAGCAGCCAAGAGGTGAGAAACACTGAAGCTTTCTTT.